The 21 T cell receptor beta chains reported below all come from one sample, sequenced in a study of blood T cell repertoires in COVID-19. Generated by immunoSEQ multiplex PCR, the TCRdb table keeps only in-frame clones and is missing some. The sample lists some 530,000 clones; 70% to 90% were seen once. The specimen was PBMCs or T cells enriched from blood (not recorded which). The receptors shown here come from an older woman who had recovered from COVID-19.

The chain links TRBV3-1 (or the pseudogene TRBV3-2) to TRBJ1-5, with TRBD1 matching 8 bases. V trimming: 5 bases; J trimming: 6 bases; junction bases outside the gene matches: 6. CDR1 LGHDT and CDR2 YNNKEL come from the germline V gene (reference sequence). The CDR3 runs to 14 residues. CDR3 in amino acids: CASSYGQGSQPQHF. The CDR3 DNA reads as TGTGCCAGCAGCTACGGACAGGGAAGTCAGCCCCAGCATTTT.

This sequence joins TRBV6-5 and TRBJ1-2, with 7 positions matching TRBD1. The CDR3 has 12 amino acids. V lost 6 bases to trimming and J lost 7 bases; unmatched junction nucleotides: 5. Germline CDR1 MNHEY, CDR2 SVGAGI. The CDR3 here is CASRRTGSGYTF. The CDR3 DNA is TGTGCCAGCAGGCGGACAGGATCTGGCTACACCTTC.

In this sample, this clone turned up once. The J gene is TRBJ1-6, the V gene TRBV2; D remains unclear. Germline V gives CDR1 SNHLY, CDR2 FYNNEI. The length of the CDR3 is 14 residues. With 6 bases removed from V and 5 bases from J, the gap between germline ends came to 11 bases. The CDR3: CASRPDTNNSPLHF. In DNA, the CDR3 is TGTGCCAGCAGGCCAGACACGAATAATTCACCCCTCCACTTT.

The V call is TRBV20-1, the J call TRBJ2-1, with 7 bases identical to TRBD1. The CDR3 spans 11 residues. CDR1 is DFQATT, CDR2 SNEGSKA, per germline (reference sequence). The J segment lost 10 bases and the V segment lost 5 bases, leaving 5 bases of the junction unmatched. CDR3 nucleotides: TGCAGTGCTGACAGGGTAGCCGAGCAGTTCTTC. As protein: CSADRVAEQFF.

The chain is built from TRBV4-1 and TRBJ1-4; D is unclear. CDR3 size: 17 residues. Trimming pared 7 bases from V and 0 bases from J, leaving 18 bases between. In germline, CDR1 is MGHRA, CDR2 YSYEKL. CDR3 loop: CASKGAALHATNEKLFF. The CDR3 coding sequence is TGCGCCAGCAAAGGAGCCGCTCTTCATGCAACTAATGAAAAACTGTTTTTT.

The sample holds one count of this clone. This chain connects TRBV5-1 to TRBJ1-2; 7 positions match TRBD1. J was trimmed by 5 bases and V by 3 bases; bases with no gene match: 7. The CDR3 runs 14 residues. The germline gives CDR1 SGHRS, CDR2 YFSETQ. CDR3 protein: CASSYGTAEYGYTF. CDR3 nucleotide sequence: TGCGCCAGCAGCTACGGGACAGCAGAATATGGCTACACCTTC.

This clone occurred once. The V gene is TRBV7-9, the J gene TRBJ1-5, with TRBD1 matching 7 bases. With 1 base clipped from V and 5 bases from J, the junction kept 5 bases outside the gene matches. Germline CDR1 and CDR2: SEHNR and FQNEAQ (reference sequence). The CDR3 has 15 amino acids. CDR3 in amino acids: CASSLGQGVHQPQHF. In DNA, the CDR3 is TGTGCCAGCAGCTTAGGTCAGGGGGTTCATCAGCCCCAGCATTTT.

The chain couples TRBV2 to TRBJ2-7; D is perhaps TRBD2 (5 bases). The CDR3 is 16 amino acids. CDR1 is SNHLY, CDR2 FYNNEI, per germline. With 4 bases removed from V and 0 bases from J, the gap between germline ends came to 16 bases. In DNA, the CDR3 is TGTGCCAGCAGTGGAGGGATAGGCGTTCACTCCTACGAGCAGTACTTC. Translating it yields CASSGGIGVHSYEQYF.

The CDR3 is CASTGQLNTEAFF. CDR3 in DNA: TGTGCCAGCACAGGACAGCTGAACACTGAAGCTTTCTTT. The chain is built from TRBV19 and TRBJ1-1; possible D gene TRBD1, 6 bases. Germline V CDR1 and CDR2: LNHDA, SQIVND (reference sequence). The CDR3 totals 13 residues. V was clipped by 9 bases and J by 0 bases, with 11 bases between them.

The chain joins TRBV5-1 to TRBJ2-1, with D possibly matching TRBD1 (5 bases). The germline V and J ends were trimmed by 3 bases and 3 bases, with 10 bases remaining between them. CDR3 length equals 14 residues. The germline gives CDR1 SGHRS, CDR2 YFSETQ. CDR3 protein: CASSSVGLYNEQFF. Written as DNA, the CDR3 is TGCGCCAGCAGCTCGGTGGGGCTCTACAATGAGCAGTTCTTC.

The V call is TRBV19, the J call TRBJ2-1; 11 bases map to TRBD2. V trimming: 6 bases; J trimming: 7 bases; junction bases outside the gene matches: 8. Per germline, CDR1 LNHDA and CDR2 SQIVND (reference sequence). The CDR3 extends over 15 amino acids. CDR3 coding DNA: TGTGCCAGTAGAACCTCTAGCGGGGGGCCTAATGAGCAGTTCTTC. It translates to CASRTSSGGPNEQFF.

The chain employs TRBV19 and TRBJ1-3, with D perhaps matching TRBD1 (5 bases). The germline CDR1 and CDR2 sequences are LNHDA and SQIVND (reference sequence). The CDR3 contains 14 residues. Between the trimmed V and J ends, which lost 6 bases and 2 bases, there was a span of 11 bases. CDR3 sequence (DNA): TGTGCCAGTAGCAAACAGGATCCTGGAAACACCATATATTTT. Amino acids: CASSKQDPGNTIYF.

In the case of this clone: A junction boundary mismatches the germline segment, possibly from a read error. The chain uses TRBV10-2 and TRBJ2-7; TRBD2 matches 7 bases. The CDR3 is 16 residues long. Germline CDR1 WSHSY, CDR2 SAAADI. The CDR3 is CASSERVGEGSHEQYF. The CDR3 DNA sequence: TGCGCCAGCAGTGAGAGAGTTGGGGAGGGCTCCCACGAGCAGTACTTC.

The V gene is TRBV9, the J gene TRBJ1-2; D is perhaps TRBD1 (6 bases). Germline V gives CDR1 SGDLS, CDR2 YYNGEE. There are 16 residues in the CDR3. V lost 0 bases and J lost 3, with 15 bases in between. Written as DNA, the CDR3 is TGTGCCAGCAGCGTAGAGTCAGGGGTTAGTGACTATGGCTACACCTTC. Translating gives CASSVESGVSDYGYTF. Supplemented by reference TRBV9 and TRBJ1-2, the full variable domain reads DSGVTQTPKHLITATGQRVTLRCSPRSGDLSVYWYQQSLDQGLQFLIQYYNGEERAKGNILERFSAQQFPDLHSELNLSSLELGDSALYFCASSVESGVSDYGYTFGSGTRLTVV.

The V and J genes are TRBV5-1 and TRBJ2-3; TRBD2 matches 8 bases. The germline CDR1 and CDR2 sequences are SGHRS and YFSETQ. V was clipped by 6 bases and J by 5 bases; unmatched bases: 14. The CDR3 sequence is 16 residues long. The CDR3 region has the DNA TGCGCCAGCAAGTCAGCTGGCGGGGGGCGGGAAGATACGCAGTATTTT. This sequence encodes CASKSAGGGREDTQYF.

The rearrangement joins TRBV13 to TRBJ2-1; a possible D gene is TRBD1 (6 bases). This CDR3 has 17 amino acids. Germline values: CDR1 PRHDT, CDR2 FYEKMQ (reference sequence). Trimming stripped 0 bases from V and 7 bases from J, with 19 bases between. CDR3 coding DNA: TGTGCCAGCAGCTTAGGCCGGGCAGGGGCTCTTAGAAATGAGCAGTTCTTC. It translates to CASSLGRAGALRNEQFF.

The count of this clone is one. CDR3 coding DNA: TGTGCCATCAGTGAGAGGACTAGCGCGGGGGGGAACACCGGGGAGCTGTTTTTT. It yields the protein CAISERTSAGGNTGELFF. This chain joins TRBV10-3 and TRBJ2-2; 9 nucleotides line up with TRBD2. CDR1 ENHRY and CDR2 SYGVKD come from the germline V gene. V trimming: 2 bases; J trimming: 1 base; junction bases outside the gene matches: 8. The CDR3 covers 18 residues.

This clone showed up just a few times. The chain carries TRBV12-3 or TRBV12-4 and TRBJ1-1, with D possibly TRBD1 on 5 matching bases. Trimming left V 1 base short and J 5 bases short, with 8 bases between. This CDR3 is 13 amino acids long. The CDR3 DNA sequence: TGTGCCAGCAGTTTAGAGGGGAGGACTGAAGCTTTCTTT. Its protein is CASSLEGRTEAFF.

This clone occurred once. The chain is built from TRBV7-2 and TRBJ2-2; TRBD2 matches at 9 bases. The CDR3 covers 16 residues. The V segment lost 2 bases and the J segment 5 bases; nucleotides outside the gene matches: 6. Germline CDR1 and CDR2: SGHTA and FQGNSA. The DNA for the CDR3 is TGTGCCAGCAGCTTATATGCGGGGGGGATGACCGGGGAGCTGTTTTTT. Encoded protein: CASSLYAGGMTGELFF.

V usage is TRBV6-5 and J usage is TRBJ1-1, with 9 bases that match TRBD1. CDR3 size: 16 residues. Trimming took 2 bases from V and 4 from J; bases not matched to a gene: 8. Per the germline V gene, CDR1 is MNHEY and CDR2 is SVGAGI. The CDR3: CASSYRGQGWGTEAFF. The CDR3 nucleotides are TGTGCCAGCAGTTACCGGGGACAGGGTTGGGGCACTGAAGCTTTCTTT.

The chain joins TRBV19 to TRBJ1-5, with TRBD1 as a possible D gene (5 bases). Trimming cost V 5 bases and J 1 base, with 27 bases left between them. This CDR3 comprises 20 residues. Germline CDR1 and CDR2: LNHDA and SQIVND (reference sequence). The CDR3: CASSPNRGVPGRESNQPQHF. DNA for the CDR3: TGTGCCAGTAGTCCTAACCGAGGGGTTCCAGGACGGGAGAGCAATCAGCCCCAGCATTTT.